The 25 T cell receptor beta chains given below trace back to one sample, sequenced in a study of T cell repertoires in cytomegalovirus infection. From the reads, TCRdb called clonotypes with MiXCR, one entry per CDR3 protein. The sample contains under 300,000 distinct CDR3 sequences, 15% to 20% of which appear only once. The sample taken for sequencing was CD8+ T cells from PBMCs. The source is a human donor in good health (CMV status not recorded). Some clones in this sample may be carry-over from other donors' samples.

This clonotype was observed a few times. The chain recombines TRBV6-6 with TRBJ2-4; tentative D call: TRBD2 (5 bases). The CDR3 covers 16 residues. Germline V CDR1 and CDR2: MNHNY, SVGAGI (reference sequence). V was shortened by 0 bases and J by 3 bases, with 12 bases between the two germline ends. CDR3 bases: TGTGCCAGCAGTTACTCGAGGGCGGAGGTCAAAAACATTCAGTACTTC. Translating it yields CASSYSRAEVKNIQYF.

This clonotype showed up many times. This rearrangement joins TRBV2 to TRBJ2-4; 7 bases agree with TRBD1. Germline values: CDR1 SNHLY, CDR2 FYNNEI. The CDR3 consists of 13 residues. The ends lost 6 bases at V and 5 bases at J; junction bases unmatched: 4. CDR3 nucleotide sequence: TGTGCCAGCAGAGCCGGGACAGAAAACATTCAGTACTTC. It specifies CASRAGTENIQYF.

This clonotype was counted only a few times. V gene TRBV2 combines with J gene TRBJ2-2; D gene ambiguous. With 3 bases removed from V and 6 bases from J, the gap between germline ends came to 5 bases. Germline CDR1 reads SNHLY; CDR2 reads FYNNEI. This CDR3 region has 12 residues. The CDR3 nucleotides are TGTGCCAGCAGTGAGTCATCCGGGGAGCTGTTTTTT. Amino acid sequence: CASSESSGELFF.

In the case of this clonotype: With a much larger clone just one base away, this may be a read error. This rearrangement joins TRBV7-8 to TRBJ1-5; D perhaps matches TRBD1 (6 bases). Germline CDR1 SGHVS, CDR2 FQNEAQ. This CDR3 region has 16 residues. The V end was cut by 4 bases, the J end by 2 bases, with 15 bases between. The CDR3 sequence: CASSSASRQGNQPQHF. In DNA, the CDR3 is TGTGCCAGCAGCTCCGCGTCCCGACAGGGCAATCAGCCCCAGCATTTT.

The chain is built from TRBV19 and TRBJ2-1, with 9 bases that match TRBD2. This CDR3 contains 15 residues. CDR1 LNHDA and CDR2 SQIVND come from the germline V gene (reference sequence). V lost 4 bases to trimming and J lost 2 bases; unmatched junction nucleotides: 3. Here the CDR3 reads CASSKASGTYNEQFF. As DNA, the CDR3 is TGTGCCAGTAGTAAAGCTAGCGGGACCTACAATGAGCAGTTCTTC.

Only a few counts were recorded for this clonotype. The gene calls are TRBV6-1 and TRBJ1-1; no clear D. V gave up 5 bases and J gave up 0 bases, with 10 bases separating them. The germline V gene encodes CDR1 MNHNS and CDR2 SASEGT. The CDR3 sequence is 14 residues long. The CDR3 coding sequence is TGTGCCAGCAGTTGGGCAAGTTTGAACACTGAAGCTTTCTTT. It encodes CASSWASLNTEAFF.

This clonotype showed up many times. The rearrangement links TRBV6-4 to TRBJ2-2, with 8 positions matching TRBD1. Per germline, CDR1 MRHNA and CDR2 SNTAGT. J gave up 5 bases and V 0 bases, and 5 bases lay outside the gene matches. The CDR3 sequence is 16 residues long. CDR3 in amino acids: CASSDSQGARTGELFF. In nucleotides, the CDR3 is TGTGCCAGCAGTGACTCCCAGGGGGCGCGGACCGGGGAGCTGTTTTTT.

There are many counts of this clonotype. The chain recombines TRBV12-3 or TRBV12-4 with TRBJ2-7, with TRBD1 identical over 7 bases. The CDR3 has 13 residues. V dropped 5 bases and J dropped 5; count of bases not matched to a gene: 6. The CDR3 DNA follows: TGTGCCAGCAGTCTGACAGGGTACAACGAGCAGTACTTC. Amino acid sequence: CASSLTGYNEQYF.

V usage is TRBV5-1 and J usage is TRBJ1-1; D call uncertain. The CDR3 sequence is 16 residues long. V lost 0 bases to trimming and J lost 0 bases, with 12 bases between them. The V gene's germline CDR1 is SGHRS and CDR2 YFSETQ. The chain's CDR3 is CASSLVRTAMNTEAFF. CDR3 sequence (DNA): TGCGCCAGCAGCTTGGTTCGGACCGCCATGAACACTGAAGCTTTCTTT.

The chain's CDR3 is CATSRGLSGEGTQHF. CDR3 bases: TGTGCCACCAGCAGAGGTCTTTCGGGGGAGGGGACCCAGCATTTT. The rearrangement uses TRBV15 and TRBJ1-5; D might be TRBD1 (5 bases). The V gene lost 1 base and the J gene lost 11 bases, with 18 bases spanning the gap. Germline V gives CDR1 LNHNV, CDR2 YYDKDF (reference sequence). This CDR3 region has 15 residues.

DNA of the CDR3: TGTGCCAGCGTTCCCGGAGGTACGGGGTCCACCTACGAGCAGTACTTC. It translates to CASVPGGTGSTYEQYF. The chain has TRBV28 and TRBJ2-7; D might be TRBD2 (5 bases). Germline V gives CDR1 MDHEN, CDR2 SYDVKM. The CDR3 covers 16 residues. V shed 8 bases and J shed 2 bases, with 22 bases lying between them.

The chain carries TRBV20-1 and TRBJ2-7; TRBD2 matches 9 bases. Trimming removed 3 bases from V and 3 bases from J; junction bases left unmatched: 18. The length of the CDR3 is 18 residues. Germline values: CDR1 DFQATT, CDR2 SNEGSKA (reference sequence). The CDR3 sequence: CSARVPSGGTLGGYEQYF. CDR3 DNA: TGCAGTGCTAGGGTCCCCAGCGGGGGGACCCTTGGGGGCTACGAGCAGTACTTC.

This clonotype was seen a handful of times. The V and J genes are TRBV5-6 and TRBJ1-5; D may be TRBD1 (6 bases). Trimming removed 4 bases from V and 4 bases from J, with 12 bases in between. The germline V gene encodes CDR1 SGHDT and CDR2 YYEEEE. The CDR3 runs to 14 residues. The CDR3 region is CASSPGARNQPQHF. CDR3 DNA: TGTGCCAGCAGCCCGGGGGCCCGGAATCAGCCCCAGCATTTT. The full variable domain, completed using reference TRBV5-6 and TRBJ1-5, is DAGVTQSPTHLIKTRGQQVTLRCSPKSGHDTVSWYQQALGQGPQFIFQYYEEEERQRGNFPDRFSGHQFPNYSSELNVNALLLGDSALYLCASSPGARNQPQHFGDGTRLSIL.

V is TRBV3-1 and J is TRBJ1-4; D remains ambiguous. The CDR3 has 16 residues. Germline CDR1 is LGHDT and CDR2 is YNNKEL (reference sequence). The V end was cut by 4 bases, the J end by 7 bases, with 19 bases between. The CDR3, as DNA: TGTGCCAGCAGCCGCCCCCGTGGGTCGAACTTTGAAAAACTGTTTTTT. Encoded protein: CASSRPRGSNFEKLFF.

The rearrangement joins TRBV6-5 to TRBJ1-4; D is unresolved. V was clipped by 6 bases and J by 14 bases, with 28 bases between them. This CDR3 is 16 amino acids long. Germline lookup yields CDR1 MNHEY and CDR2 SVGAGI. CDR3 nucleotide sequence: TGTGCCAGCAGCCCGGACGATTATGACGAACCCATGACGCTGTTTTTT. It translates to CASSPDDYDEPMTLFF.

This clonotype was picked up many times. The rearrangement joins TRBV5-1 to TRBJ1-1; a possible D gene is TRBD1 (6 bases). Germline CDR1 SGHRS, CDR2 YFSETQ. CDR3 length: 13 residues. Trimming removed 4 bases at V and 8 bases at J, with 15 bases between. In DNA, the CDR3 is TGCGCCAGCAGCATCGCATACAGGGAGGAAGCTTTCTTT. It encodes CASSIAYREEAFF.

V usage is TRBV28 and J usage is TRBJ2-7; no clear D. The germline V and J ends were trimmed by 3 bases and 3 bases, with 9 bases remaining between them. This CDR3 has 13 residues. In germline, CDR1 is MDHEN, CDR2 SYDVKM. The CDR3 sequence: CASSFVRNYEQYF. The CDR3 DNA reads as TGTGCCAGCAGTTTCGTCCGGAACTACGAGCAGTACTTC.

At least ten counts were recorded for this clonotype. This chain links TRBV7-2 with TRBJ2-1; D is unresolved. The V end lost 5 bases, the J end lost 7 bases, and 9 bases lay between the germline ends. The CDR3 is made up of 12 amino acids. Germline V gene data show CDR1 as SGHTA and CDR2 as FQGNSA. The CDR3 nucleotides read TGTGCCAGCAGCCAGACCGCTAATGAGCAGTTCTTC. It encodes CASSQTANEQFF.

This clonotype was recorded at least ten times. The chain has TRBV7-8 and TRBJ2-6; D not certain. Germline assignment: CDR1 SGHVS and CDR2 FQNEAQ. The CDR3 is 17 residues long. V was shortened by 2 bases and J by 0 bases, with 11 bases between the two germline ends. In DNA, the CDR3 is TGTGCCAGCAGCTTATTGGGCCGGACCTCTGGGGCCAACGTCCTGACTTTC. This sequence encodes CASSLLGRTSGANVLTF.

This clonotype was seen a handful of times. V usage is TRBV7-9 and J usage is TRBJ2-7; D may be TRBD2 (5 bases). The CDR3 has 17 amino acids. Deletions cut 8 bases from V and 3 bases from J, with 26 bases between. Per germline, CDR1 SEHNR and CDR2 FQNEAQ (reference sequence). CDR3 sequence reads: CASGGTGSATNLYEQYF. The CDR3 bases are TGTGCCAGCGGTGGCACGGGGTCGGCTACAAACCTCTACGAGCAGTACTTC.

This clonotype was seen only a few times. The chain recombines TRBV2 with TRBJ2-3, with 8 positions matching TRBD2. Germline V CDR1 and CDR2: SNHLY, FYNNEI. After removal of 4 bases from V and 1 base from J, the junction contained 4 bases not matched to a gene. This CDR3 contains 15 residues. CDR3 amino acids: CASSVGRGGTDTQYF. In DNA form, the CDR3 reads TGTGCCAGCAGTGTCGGGCGGGGGGGCACAGATACGCAGTATTTT.

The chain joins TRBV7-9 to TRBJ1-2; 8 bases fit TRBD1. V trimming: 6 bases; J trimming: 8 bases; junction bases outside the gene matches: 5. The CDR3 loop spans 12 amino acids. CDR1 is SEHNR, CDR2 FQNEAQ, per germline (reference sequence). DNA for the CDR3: TGTGCCAGCAGTTCGGACAGGGAAGGCTACACCTTC. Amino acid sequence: CASSSDREGYTF.

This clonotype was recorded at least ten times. CDR3 bases: TGTGCCAGCAGCTTACTTCCGGCGGGGCACAATGAGCAGTTCTTC. This sequence encodes CASSLLPAGHNEQFF. V is TRBV7-6 and J is TRBJ2-1; a weak D match, TRBD2 (6 bases). Germline CDR1 and CDR2: SGHVS and FNYEAQ. V was clipped by 2 bases and J by 5 bases, with 13 bases between them. The CDR3 length is 15 residues.

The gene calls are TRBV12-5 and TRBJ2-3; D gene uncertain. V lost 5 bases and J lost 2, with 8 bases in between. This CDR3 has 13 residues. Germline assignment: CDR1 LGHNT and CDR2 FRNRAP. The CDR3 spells CASGLYPTDTQYF. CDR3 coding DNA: TGTGCTAGTGGTCTCTACCCCACAGATACGCAGTATTTT.

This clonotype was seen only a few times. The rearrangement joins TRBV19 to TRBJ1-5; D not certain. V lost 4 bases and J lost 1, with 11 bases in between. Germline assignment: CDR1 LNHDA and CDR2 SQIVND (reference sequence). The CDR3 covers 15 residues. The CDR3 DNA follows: TGTGCCAGTAGTAAAGGGAGCGACAGCAATCAGCCCCAGCATTTT. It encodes CASSKGSDSNQPQHF.